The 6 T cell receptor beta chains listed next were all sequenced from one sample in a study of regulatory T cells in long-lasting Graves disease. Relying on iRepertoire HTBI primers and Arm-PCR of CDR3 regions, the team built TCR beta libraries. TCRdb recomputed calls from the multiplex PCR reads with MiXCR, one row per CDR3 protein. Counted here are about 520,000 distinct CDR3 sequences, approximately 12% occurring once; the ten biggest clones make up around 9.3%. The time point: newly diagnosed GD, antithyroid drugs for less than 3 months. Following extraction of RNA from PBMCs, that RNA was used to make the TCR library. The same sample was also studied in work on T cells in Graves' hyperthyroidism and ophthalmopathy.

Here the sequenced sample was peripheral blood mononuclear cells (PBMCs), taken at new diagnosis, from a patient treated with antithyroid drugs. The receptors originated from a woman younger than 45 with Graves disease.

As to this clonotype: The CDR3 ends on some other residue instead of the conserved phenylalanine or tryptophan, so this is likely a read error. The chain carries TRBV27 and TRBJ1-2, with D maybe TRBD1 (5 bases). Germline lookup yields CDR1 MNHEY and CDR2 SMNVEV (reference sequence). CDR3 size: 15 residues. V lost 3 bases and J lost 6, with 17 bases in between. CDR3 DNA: TGTGCCAGCAGTTTTGTGGGCGGGACGCCGGATGGCTACACCCTC. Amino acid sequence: CASSFVGGTPDGYTL.

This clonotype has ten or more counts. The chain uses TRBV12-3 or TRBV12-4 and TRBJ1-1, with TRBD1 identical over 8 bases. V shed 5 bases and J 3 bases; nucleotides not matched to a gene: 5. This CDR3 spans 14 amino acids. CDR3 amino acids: CASSPFRGHTEAFF. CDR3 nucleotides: TGTGCCAGCAGTCCGTTCAGGGGGCACACTGAAGCTTTCTTT.

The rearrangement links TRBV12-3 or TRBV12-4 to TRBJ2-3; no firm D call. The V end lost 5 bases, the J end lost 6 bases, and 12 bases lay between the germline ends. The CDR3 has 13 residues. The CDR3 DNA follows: TGTGCCAGCAGTGATTATCCCTACGATACGCAGTATTTT. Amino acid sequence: CASSDYPYDTQYF.

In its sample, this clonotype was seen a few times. CDR3 DNA: TGTGCCAGCGCACCTCTAGCGGGAGGGATAAACATTCAGTACTTC. Its protein is CASAPLAGGINIQYF. The chain is built from TRBV19 and TRBJ2-4; 12 bases map to TRBD2. The CDR3 has 15 amino acids. V lost 9 bases and J lost 6; bases outside the gene matches: 9. Germline loops: CDR1 LNHDA, CDR2 SQIVND (reference sequence).

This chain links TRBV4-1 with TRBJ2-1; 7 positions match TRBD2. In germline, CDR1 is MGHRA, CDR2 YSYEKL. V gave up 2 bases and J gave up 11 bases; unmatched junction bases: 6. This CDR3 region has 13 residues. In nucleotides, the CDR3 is TGCGCCAGCAGCCAACTACGACTAGCCCAGCAGTTCTTC. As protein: CASSQLRLAQQFF.

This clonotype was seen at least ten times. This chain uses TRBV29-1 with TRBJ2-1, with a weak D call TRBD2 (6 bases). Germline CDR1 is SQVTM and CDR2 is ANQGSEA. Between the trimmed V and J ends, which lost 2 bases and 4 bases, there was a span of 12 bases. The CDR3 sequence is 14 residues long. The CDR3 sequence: CSVERRELYNEQFF. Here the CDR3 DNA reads TGCAGCGTTGAACGTCGGGAGTTGTACAATGAGCAGTTCTTC.